This TCR beta chain emerged from a study of T cells after yellow fever vaccination. Study context: Based on CD3, CD45RA, CCR7 and CD95, EM, EMRA, CM and Tscm memory subsets were sorted.

This clonotype has at least ten counts. The authors made TCR cDNA by 5'RACE template switching, adding a universal primer site and UMIs. TCRdb analysed the 5' RACE reads with MiXCR anew, one entry per CDR3 protein. This table has about 25,000 distinct CDR3 sequences, around 3.3% appearing once. This CDR3 has 12 residues. Germline-derived CDR1 and CDR2 are SGHRS and YFSETQ. V was pared by 3 bases and J by 4 bases, with 7 bases between. The chain has TRBV5-1 and TRBJ1-1; tentatively, D is TRBD1 (5 bases). This sample comprised PBMCs, either bulk or a sorted T-cell subset (CD4+, CD8+, memory, or dextramer-sorted; not recorded which), obtained approximately 40 days after the first yellow fever vaccination. This sequence originates from a young man who received the YFV17D yellow fever vaccine. The CDR3 reads CASSWDGTEAFF. Written as DNA, the CDR3 is TGCGCCAGCAGCTGGGACGGCACTGAAGCTTTCTTT. The full variable domain, in which reference TRBV5-1 and TRBJ1-1 provide the parts outside the CDR3, is KAGVTQTPRYLIKTRGQQVTLSCSPISGHRSVSWYQQTPGQGLQFLFEYFSETQRNKGNFPGRFSGRQFSNSRSEMNVSTLELGDSALYLCASSWDGTEAFFGQGTRLTVV.